This T cell receptor beta chain was sequenced for a study of T-cell memory formation after mild COVID-19. The study, taken as a whole, reports: The second-wave clones peaking on day 37 were not confirmed as SARS-CoV-2-specific.

About this clonotype itself: What it recognizes is unknown.

TCRdb passed the 5' RACE reads through MiXCR, listing each CDR3 protein once. The table lists 44,000 or so distinct CDR3 sequences, about a tenth of them singletons. The CDR3 extends over 15 amino acids. Trimming cost V 1 base and J 2 bases; bases outside gene matches: 2. The germline V gene has CDR1 SEHNR and CDR2 FQNEAQ (reference sequence). This TCR derives from an adult woman who had mild COVID-19 (a few samples of this study predate the infection). Cell type and time point are not known. The sample consisted of PBMCs or a T cell subset sorted from them (not recorded which). The genes are TRBV7-9 and TRBJ2-1, with 7 bases that match TRBD2. The CDR3 spells CASSLGGLTYNEQFF. In DNA, the CDR3 is TGTGCCAGCAGCTTAGGGGGACTAACCTACAATGAGCAGTTCTTC.